This entry lists 5 T cell receptor beta chains sequenced from one sample in a study of CD8+ T cells in alopecia areata. TCR sequencing used cDNA made by reverse transcription of extracted RNA. Generated by immunoSEQ multiplex PCR, the TCRdb table keeps only in-frame clones and is missing some. This table holds 12,000 or so clones, about three fifths found once. In alopecia areata patients, both lesional scalp punch biopsies and peripheral blood were collected. Input material: skin. The source of these receptors is a human donor with alopecia areata.

This clone showed up just a few times. The chain joins TRBV27 to TRBJ1-2, with TRBD1 identical over 9 bases. V trimming: 7 bases; J trimming: 2 bases; junction bases outside the gene matches: 11. Germline CDR1 is MNHEY and CDR2 is SMNVEV (reference sequence). The CDR3 runs to 16 residues. CDR3 nucleotides: TGTGCCAGCACCCGTCCGGGGGGACAGGGAAACTATGGCTACACCTTC. It specifies CASTRPGGQGNYGYTF.

A few counts support this clone. The CDR3 spells CAISEPGETDTQYF. For the CDR3, the DNA is TGTGCCATCAGTGAGCCGGGAGAGACAGATACGCAGTATTTT. The rearrangement uses TRBV10-3 and TRBJ2-3; TRBD2 is a possible D gene (6 bases). V was shortened by 2 bases and J by 3 bases, with 9 bases between the two germline ends. Germline V CDR1 and CDR2: ENHRY, SYGVKD. The CDR3 sequence is 14 residues long.

The table lists this clone with a count of one. The chain has TRBV7-8 and TRBJ2-5; D ambiguous. There are 17 residues in the CDR3. Germline V gene sequence: CDR1 SGHVS, CDR2 FQNEAQ. Trimming removed 0 bases from V and 4 bases from J, with 18 bases in between. CDR3 in amino acids: CASSLAATSLWGETQYF. CDR3 nucleotides: TGTGCCAGCAGCTTAGCAGCGACCTCCCTTTGGGGAGAGACCCAGTACTTC.

This chain uses TRBV29-1 with TRBJ1-1; a possible D gene is TRBD1 (5 bases). V was trimmed by 7 bases and J by 0 bases, leaving 18 bases between them. The V gene's germline CDR1 is SQVTM and CDR2 ANQGSEA. The CDR3 spans 15 residues. The CDR3 nucleotides read TGCAGCGGAACCGGGGGAAGGGGTATGAACACTGAAGCTTTCTTT. It encodes CSGTGGRGMNTEAFF.

V gene TRBV6-5 combines with J gene TRBJ2-7; 7 bases map to TRBD2. CDR1 is MNHEY, CDR2 SVGAGI, per germline. Trimming cost V 2 bases and J 4 bases; bases outside gene matches: 8. The CDR3 has 15 amino acids. This CDR3 reads CASSYARGGRYEQYF. Written as DNA, the CDR3 is TGTGCCAGCAGTTACGCGCGGGGAGGGAGGTACGAGCAGTACTTC.